The clone carrying this TCR beta chain has more than one count but fewer than ten. The antigen is unknown. One end of the junction is discordant with germline, which a read error may explain. It was 5'RACE with constant-segment primers that produced the TCR alpha and TCR beta cDNA libraries, which carried sample barcodes and UMIs. One entry per CDR3 protein results from TCRdb running MiXCR on the 5' RACE reads. This sample has 360,000 or so distinct CDR3 sequences; 25% to 30% occur once, and the top ten carry roughly 13%. This sample was included in a study of T-cell memory formation after mild COVID-19. About the research overall: For the most part, TCR clusters were specific to one donor. Study findings and constraints: Clones contracting across day 15 to 85 had a balanced CD4/CD8 profile; later expanding clones leaned CD4+.

This TCR came from an adult woman who had mild COVID-19 (a few samples of this study predate the infection). Cell type and time point are not known. The specimen sequenced was PBMCs or a T cell subset sorted from them (not recorded which).

The chain's CDR3 is CSVEVPAGGHLF. The CDR3 nucleotides are TGCAGCGTTGAAGTTCCAGCGGGGGGCCATCTCTTC. The chain employs TRBV29-1 and TRBJ2-1, with 9 bases fitting TRBD2. In germline, CDR1 is SQVTM, CDR2 ANQGSEA. This CDR3 spans 12 amino acids.